The clone carrying this TCR beta chain has only a few counts. During its preparation, the TCRbeta library received unique molecular identifiers. TCRdb used MiXCR to reprocess the PCR reads, holding one entry per CDR3 protein. The table includes 550,000 to 600,000 distinct CDR3 sequences, more than 20% detected once. V shed 2 bases, J shed 7 bases, and the junction held 12 bases outside the gene matches. The CDR3 is 16 residues long. These data are taken from a study of T-cell reconstitution after alpha-beta-depleted transplantation in children. The sample consisted of PBMCs, mostly from graft donor cells, taken 360 days after TCRalphabeta/CD19-depleted stem cell transplant. The TCR was taken from a boy under two years old who had a stem cell transplant for acute myeloid leukemia, so the T cells may come from the graft donor. The rearrangement joins TRBV12-3 or TRBV12-4 to TRBJ2-7, with 9 bases matching TRBD2. CDR3 nucleotides: TGTGCCAGCAGTTTACTTCCAGCGGGGGGTTCATCAGAGCAGTACTTC. This codes for CASSLLPAGGSSEQYF.